These 26 T cell receptor beta chains share one sample of origin, sequenced in a study of regulatory T cells in long-lasting Graves disease (dated by TCRdb to 2020 to 2023). The time point label corresponds to: newly diagnosed GD, antithyroid drugs for less than 3 months. For both TCR sequencing and RNA sequencing, RNA was extracted from PBMCs in TRIzol. To prepare the library, multiplex PCR was applied. These reads were obtained on an Illumina HiSeq 4000. To build TCR beta libraries, CDR3 regions were amplified by Arm-PCR using iRepertoire HTBI primers. The public reads were reprocessed in TCRdb via fastp at Q25 and MiXCR, keeping in-frame beta chains. Under each unique CDR3 protein, matching rows form one entry showing the most common genes and DNA. The sample contains more than 300,000 distinct CDR3 sequences, 15% to 20% of them found a single time. The ten largest account for over 20% of the sample.

A further study also used this sample, focusing on T cells in Graves' hyperthyroidism and ophthalmopathy.

Source: peripheral blood mononuclear cells (PBMCs), taken at new diagnosis, from a patient treated with antithyroid drugs. The origin of the receptors is a young woman with Graves disease. Donor details come from another sample of the same person, matched by shared clones.

Ten or more counts support this clonotype. This chain uses TRBV5-4 with TRBJ2-7, with 9 bases matching TRBD1. The CDR3 is 15 residues long. Trimming at V came to 4 bases and at J to 4 bases, leaving 9 bases not matched to a gene. From germline, CDR1 is SGHNT and CDR2 YYREEE (reference sequence). The CDR3 DNA is TGTGCCAGCAGCCCGGACAGGGGAGGAGAGTACGAGCAGTACTTC. It is translated as CASSPDRGGEYEQYF.

This clonotype was found many times. The CDR3 protein is CASSPGDRGLGSNQPQHF. The DNA for the CDR3 is TGTGCCAGCAGTCCCGGGGACAGGGGGCTTGGGTCCAATCAGCCCCAGCATTTT. This chain links TRBV6-2 or TRBV6-3 with TRBJ1-5; TRBD1 matches at 12 bases. The germline V gene has CDR1 MNHEY and CDR2 SVGEGT. This CDR3 spans 18 amino acids. Trimming removed 5 bases from V and 3 bases from J; junction bases left unmatched: 11.

This clonotype was counted many times. This chain links TRBV18 with TRBJ2-3, with a weak D call TRBD2 (6 bases). V gave up 4 bases and J gave up 0 bases, with 14 bases separating them. The germline V gene encodes CDR1 KGHSH and CDR2 LQKENI. There are 16 residues in the CDR3. CDR3 DNA sequence: TGTGCCAGCTCACGAACTAGCACCACTAGCACAGATACGCAGTATTTT. Residues: CASSRTSTTSTDTQYF.

The CDR3 DNA follows: TGCGCCAGCAGCCATGACCAACTACTAGCGGGAGGCAATGAGCAGTTCTTC. Its protein is CASSHDQLLAGGNEQFF. The chain joins TRBV4-1 to TRBJ2-1; the match to TRBD2 covers 12 bases. Germline loops: CDR1 MGHRA, CDR2 YSYEKL. CDR3 size: 17 residues. The junction had 9 bases not matched to a gene; V was cut back by 3 bases and J by 6 bases.

Many counts were recorded for this clonotype. This chain links TRBV7-9 with TRBJ2-5, with a weak D call TRBD1 (5 bases). V dropped 2 bases and J dropped 4 bases, with 5 bases sitting between them. Germline CDR1 and CDR2: SEHNR and FQNEAQ (reference sequence). CDR3 length: 12 residues. This chain's CDR3 is CASSLQGETQYF. For the CDR3, the DNA is TGTGCCAGCAGCTTACAGGGAGAGACCCAGTACTTC. Together with reference TRBV7-9 and TRBJ2-5, the CDR3 gives the full variable domain: DTGVSQNPRHKITKRGQNVTFRCDPISEHNRLYWYRQTLGQGPEFLTYFQNEAQLEKSRLLSDRFSAERPKGSFSTLEIQRTEQGDSAMYLCASSLQGETQYFGPGTRLLVL.

This clonotype has a count of ten or more. This chain links TRBV11-1 with TRBJ2-5, with TRBD1 matching 8 bases. This CDR3 region has 14 residues. The junction had 5 bases not matched to a gene; V was cut back by 3 bases and J by 5 bases. In germline, CDR1 is SGHAT, CDR2 FQDESV (reference sequence). In DNA form, the CDR3 reads TGTGCCAGCAGCTTGGCGGACAGGGTGGAGACCCAGTACTTC. Translation: CASSLADRVETQYF. Combining the CDR3 with reference TRBV11-1 and TRBJ2-5 gives the whole variable domain EAEVAQSPRYKITEKSQAVAFWCDPISGHATLYWYRQILGQGPELLVQFQDESVVDDSQLPKDRFSAERLKGVDSTLKIQPAELGDSAMYLCASSLADRVETQYFGPGTRLLVL.

This clonotype was counted at least ten times. This chain uses TRBV2 with TRBJ1-1; D call uncertain. The CDR3 length is 15 residues. Germline V gene data show CDR1 as SNHLY and CDR2 as FYNNEI. The V and J ends lost 6 bases and 4 bases respectively, with 18 bases between them. CDR3 in DNA: TGTGCCAGCAGGACCCGAGTCGGCCGGGGCACTGAAGCTTTCTTT. Protein: CASRTRVGRGTEAFF.

This clonotype was detected ten times or more. This sequence joins TRBV6-1 and TRBJ2-7, with 7 positions matching TRBD1. The CDR3 has 14 amino acids. Per germline, CDR1 MNHNS and CDR2 SASEGT. V was clipped by 7 bases and J by 1 base; unmatched bases: 7. CDR3 loop: CASKRIQGSYEQYF. In DNA, the CDR3 is TGTGCCAGCAAACGTATACAGGGGTCCTACGAGCAGTACTTC.

Turning to this clonotype: A much larger clonotype is one base distant, so this may be a read error. J is TRBJ2-2 and V is TRBV29-1, with D tentatively TRBD2 (5 bases). Germline V gene lookup returns CDR1 SQVTM and CDR2 ANQGSEA. The CDR3 is 13 residues long. This CDR3 reads CSVVVINTGELLF. DNA of the CDR3: TGCAGCGTTGTTGTGATTAACACCGGGGAGCTGCTTTTT.

Comment on this clonotype: A far larger clone differs by one base, so this is likely a read error. J is TRBJ2-3 and V is TRBV12-3 or TRBV12-4, with D possibly being TRBD1 or TRBD2 (6 bases each). The J call may be faulty, since TRBJ2-5 better matches the DNA end. This CDR3 is built from 13 residues. CDR3 in DNA: TGTGCCAGCAGTCTCGGGAGACAGGAGATCCAGTACTTC. This translates into CASSLGRQEIQYF.

This clonotype was counted ten times or more. The rearrangement uses TRBV5-6 and TRBJ2-7, with 9 positions matching TRBD1. The CDR3 contains 14 residues. Germline CDR1 reads SGHDT; CDR2 reads YYEEEE. J gave up 2 bases and V 2 bases, and 2 bases lay outside the gene matches. The CDR3 DNA reads as TGTGCCAGCAGCTTTTGGACAGGGGCCTACGAGCAGTACTTC. Protein sequence: CASSFWTGAYEQYF. The full variable domain, in which reference TRBV5-6 and TRBJ2-7 provide the parts outside the CDR3, is DAGVTQSPTHLIKTRGQQVTLRCSPKSGHDTVSWYQQALGQGPQFIFQYYEEEERQRGNFPDRFSGHQFPNYSSELNVNALLLGDSALYLCASSFWTGAYEQYFGPGTRLTVT.

Many counts were recorded for this clonotype. The chain has TRBV15 and TRBJ2-3, with unresolved D. The V gene lost 0 bases and the J gene lost 8 bases, with 15 bases spanning the gap. The CDR3 length is 15 residues. CDR1 is LNHNV and CDR2 is YYDKDF in the germline V gene (reference sequence). The CDR3 loop is CATSRDVASSGTQYF. CDR3 nucleotide sequence: TGTGCCACCAGCAGAGATGTGGCCTCTTCTGGTACGCAGTATTTT.

A few counts support this clonotype. The chain is built from TRBV28 and TRBJ1-6; D uncertain. The CDR3 runs to 15 residues. V was cut by 3 bases and J by 0 bases, with 6 bases left in between. From germline, CDR1 is MDHEN and CDR2 SYDVKM. Here the CDR3 reads CASSLSPSYNSPLHF. The CDR3, as DNA: TGTGCCAGCAGTTTGTCTCCCTCCTATAATTCACCCCTCCACTTT.

In its sample, this clonotype was seen many times. The chain recombines TRBV9 with TRBJ2-7; TRBD2 matches at 7 bases. This CDR3 spans 12 amino acids. CDR1 and CDR2 (germline): SGDLS, YYNGEE. The V segment lost 4 bases and the J segment 7 bases; nucleotides outside the gene matches: 5. Here the CDR3 DNA reads TGTGCCAGCAGCTCGACGGGGGGAGAGCAGTACTTC. This gives the protein CASSSTGGEQYF.

This sequence joins TRBV28 and TRBJ2-7; no clear D. V was clipped by 3 bases and J by 4 bases, with 10 bases between them. The V gene's germline CDR1 is MDHEN and CDR2 SYDVKM. The CDR3 consists of 13 residues. The CDR3 region has the DNA TGTGCCAGCAGTTTGCTGGTGGGGTACGAGCAGTACTTC. Translating it yields CASSLLVGYEQYF.

This clonotype was recorded at least ten times. This chain uses TRBV9 with TRBJ2-3; TRBD2 matches at 12 bases. V gave up 0 bases and J gave up 4 bases; unmatched junction bases: 0. Germline V lookup: CDR1 SGDLS, CDR2 YYNGEE. CDR3 length: 15 amino acids. The CDR3 region is CASSVASGRADTQYF. The CDR3 DNA sequence: TGTGCCAGCAGCGTAGCTAGCGGGAGGGCAGATACGCAGTATTTT.

V usage is TRBV29-1 and J usage is TRBJ2-2; D is uncertain. The V gene's germline CDR1 is SQVTM and CDR2 ANQGSEA. CDR3 length equals 13 residues. Trimming pared 6 bases from V and 1 base from J, leaving 9 bases between. CDR3 bases: TGCAGCGTGATGTCGATGAACACCGGGGAGCTGTTTTTT. As protein: CSVMSMNTGELFF.

This clonotype was observed at least ten times. The chain uses TRBV27 and TRBJ1-2; 7 positions agree with TRBD1. Germline V gene sequence: CDR1 MNHEY, CDR2 SMNVEV (reference sequence). The CDR3 contains 14 residues. The J segment lost 10 bases and the V segment lost 3 bases, leaving 11 bases of the junction unmatched. The CDR3 reads CASSFGTEPLHYTF. The CDR3 DNA is TGTGCCAGCAGTTTCGGGACAGAGCCCCTTCACTACACCTTC.

This clonotype was observed many times. The chain joins TRBV4-1 to TRBJ2-7; 11 bases agree with TRBD2. The CDR3 totals 15 residues. The ends lost 3 bases at V and 4 bases at J; junction bases unmatched: 5. Per the germline V gene, CDR1 is MGHRA and CDR2 is YSYEKL. The CDR3 spells CASSHLTSGVYEQYF. CDR3 nucleotides: TGCGCCAGCAGCCACTTGACTAGCGGGGTTTACGAGCAGTACTTC.

This clonotype was counted at least ten times. The chain combines TRBV20-1 with TRBJ2-3; possible D gene TRBD2, 6 bases. V was trimmed by 3 bases and J by 0 bases, leaving 10 bases between them. This CDR3 contains 14 residues. Germline V gene sequence: CDR1 DFQATT, CDR2 SNEGSKA (reference sequence). CDR3 nucleotide sequence: TGCAGTGCTAGCGGGAGAGGAAGCACAGATACGCAGTATTTT. Amino acid sequence: CSASGRGSTDTQYF.

Comment on this clonotype: A read error likely explains this, since a far larger clone differs by one base. Here the CDR3 reads CASSDSGQPQHF. The CDR3 nucleotides read TGTGCCAGCAGTGACAGTGGTCAGCCCCAGCATTTT. The chain employs TRBV28 and TRBJ1-5, with a possible D match to TRBD1 (5 bases). Germline V gene data show CDR1 as MDHEN and CDR2 as SYDVKM. V was pared by 5 bases and J by 6 bases, with 8 bases between. This CDR3 comprises 12 residues. The full variable domain, completed using reference TRBV28 and TRBJ1-5, is DVKVTQSSRYLVKRTGEKVFLECVQDMDHENMFWYRQDPGLGLRLIYFSYDVKMKEKGDIPEGYSVSREKKERFSLILESASTNQTSMYLCASSDSGQPQHFGDGTRLSIL.

This clonotype was picked up a small number of times. The chain links TRBV13 to TRBJ2-7; no clear D gene. V was clipped by 0 bases and J by 3 bases, with 12 bases between them. The CDR3 has 15 amino acids. Germline CDR1 PRHDT, CDR2 FYEKMQ (reference sequence). The CDR3 reads CASSLGSGQSYEQYF. The CDR3 coding sequence is TGTGCCAGCAGCTTAGGGTCCGGTCAGAGCTACGAGCAGTACTTC.

This clonotype was seen once. The V call is TRBV19, the J call TRBJ1-2; the D gene is possibly TRBD1 (5 bases). Germline V gene lookup returns CDR1 LNHDA and CDR2 SQIVND (reference sequence). Trimming took off 5 bases at V and 6 bases at J, with 13 bases between the two ends. The CDR3 loop spans 13 amino acids. The CDR3 DNA reads TGTGCCAGTAGTCTTTGGGGGAGTGATGGCTACACCTTC. Its protein is CASSLWGSDGYTF.

This clonotype has a count of ten or more. The chain employs TRBV3-1 and TRBJ2-3; 12 bases line up with TRBD2. Germline lookup yields CDR1 LGHDT and CDR2 YNNKEL (reference sequence). Trimming at V came to 3 bases and at J to 3 bases, leaving 10 bases not matched to a gene. This CDR3 contains 18 residues. CDR3 coding DNA: TGTGCCAGCAGCCACGACGGGGGACTAGCGGGTGGAACAGATACGCAGTATTTT. It yields the protein CASSHDGGLAGGTDTQYF.

This clonotype has at least ten counts. At one of its ends the junction is not consistent with the germline gene, which may arise from a read error. The chain links TRBV5-1 to TRBJ2-1; D is ambiguous. CDR3 size: 16 residues. CDR1 and CDR2 (germline): SGHRS, YFSETQ. For the CDR3, the DNA is TGTGCCAGCAGCTTAGTTCTCGGAATTTTGGACGATGAGCAGTTCTTC. Translation: CASSLVLGILDDEQFF.

This clonotype was seen many times. The chain is built from TRBV4-1 and TRBJ2-7; 10 bases align to TRBD2. CDR3 size: 15 residues. The germline gives CDR1 MGHRA, CDR2 YSYEKL. The V gene end was trimmed by 5 bases and the J gene end by 1 base; junction bases not matched to a gene: 5. CDR3 DNA: TGCGCCAGCAGCGGGGGACTAGCGTCTTCCTACGAGCAGTACTTC. Protein: CASSGGLASSYEQYF.